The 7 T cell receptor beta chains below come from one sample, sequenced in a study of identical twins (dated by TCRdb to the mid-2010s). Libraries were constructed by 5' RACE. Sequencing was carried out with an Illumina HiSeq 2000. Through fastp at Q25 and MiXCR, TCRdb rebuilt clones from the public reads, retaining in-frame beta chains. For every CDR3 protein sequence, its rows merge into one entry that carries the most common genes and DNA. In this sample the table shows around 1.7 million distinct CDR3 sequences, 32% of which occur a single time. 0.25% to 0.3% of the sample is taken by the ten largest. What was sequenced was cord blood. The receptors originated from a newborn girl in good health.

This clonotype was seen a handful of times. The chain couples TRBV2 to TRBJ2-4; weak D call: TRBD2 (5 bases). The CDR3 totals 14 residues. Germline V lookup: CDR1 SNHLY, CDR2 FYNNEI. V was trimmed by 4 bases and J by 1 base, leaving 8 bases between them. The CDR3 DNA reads TGTGCCAGCAGTGGGAGGAGGGCCAAAAACATTCAGTACTTC. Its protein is CASSGRRAKNIQYF. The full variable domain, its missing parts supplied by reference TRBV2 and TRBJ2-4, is EPEVTQTPSHQVTQMGQEVILRCVPISNHLYFYWYRQILGQKVEFLVSFYNNEISEKSEIFDDQFSVERPDGSNFTLKIRSTKLEDSAMYFCASSGRRAKNIQYFGAGTRLSVL.

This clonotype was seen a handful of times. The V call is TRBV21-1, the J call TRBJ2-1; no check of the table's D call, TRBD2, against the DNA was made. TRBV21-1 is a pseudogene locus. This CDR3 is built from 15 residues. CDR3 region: CASSKGEGTRNEQFF. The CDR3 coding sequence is TGTGCCAGCAGCAAAGGGGAGGGAACACGGAATGAGCAGTTCTTC.

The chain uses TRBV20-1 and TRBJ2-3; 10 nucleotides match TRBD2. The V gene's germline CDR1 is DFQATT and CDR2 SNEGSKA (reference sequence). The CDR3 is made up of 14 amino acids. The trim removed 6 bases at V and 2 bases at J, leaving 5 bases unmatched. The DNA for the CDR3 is TGCAGTGCCTTGAGCGGGGGGGCCACAGATACGCAGTATTTT. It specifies CSALSGGATDTQYF.

The CDR3 nucleotides read TGCGCCAGCCGACTAGCGGGAGGATTTAAGCCTACCTACGAGCAGTACTTC. It specifies CASRLAGGFKPTYEQYF. The V and J genes are TRBV5-1 and TRBJ2-7; 13 bases are shared with TRBD2. This CDR3 is built from 17 residues. Germline CDR1 reads SGHRS; CDR2 reads YFSETQ. J was trimmed by 2 bases and V by 7 bases; bases with no gene match: 12.

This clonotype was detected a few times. The DNA of the CDR3 is TGTGCCAGCACCCCAACGGGACAGAGCTCCTACGAGCAGTACTTC. Its protein product is CASTPTGQSSYEQYF. The J gene is TRBJ2-7, the V gene TRBV28; 7 bases match TRBD1. The CDR3 is made up of 15 amino acids. Germline CDR1 is MDHEN and CDR2 is SYDVKM. Trimming removed 7 bases from V and 0 bases from J; junction bases left unmatched: 9.

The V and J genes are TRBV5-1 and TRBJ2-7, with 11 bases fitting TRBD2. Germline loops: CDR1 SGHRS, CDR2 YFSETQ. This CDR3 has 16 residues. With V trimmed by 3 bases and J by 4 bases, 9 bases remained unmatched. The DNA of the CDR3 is TGCGCCAGCAGCTCATCAAGGACTAGCGGGTCATACGAGCAGTACTTC. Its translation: CASSSSRTSGSYEQYF.

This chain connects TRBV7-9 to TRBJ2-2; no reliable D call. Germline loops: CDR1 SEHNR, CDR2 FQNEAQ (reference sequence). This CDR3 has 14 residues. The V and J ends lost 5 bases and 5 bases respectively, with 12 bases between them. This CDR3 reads CASSPPHRTGELFF. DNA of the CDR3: TGTGCCAGCAGCCCCCCGCATAGGACCGGGGAGCTGTTTTTT.